This T cell receptor (beta chain) derives from a study of a mutant IDH1 vaccine in newly diagnosed glioma. Overall study: Sex among treated patients split 62.5% male, approximately 38% female; mean age was approximately 41 years. Prior therapy was radiotherapy, temozolomide, or both; most received both. Study outcomes and limitations: Pseudoprogression seemingly bore no relation to changes in top peripheral T cell clonotypes.

For this clone: Antigen unknown.

The time point denotes: baseline, week 1 (first vaccination visit). The treatment denotes: pre-vaccination baseline after standard-of-care therapy. This CDR3 is 12 amino acids long. Trimming removed 3 bases at V and 5 bases at J, with 6 bases between. Looked up from germline, CDR1 is MDHEN and CDR2 is SYDVKM. Data came from immunoSEQ multiplex PCR; TCRdb stores just in-frame clones and leaves some out. The data hold about 59,000 clones, with 75% to 95% observed a single time. The TCR originated in a man aged 45-60 years with glioma. The chain is built from TRBV28 and TRBJ2-3; possibly TRBD2 for D (6 bases). Sequencing used PBMCs, obtained from a glioma patient treated with radiotherapy, temozolomide or both. CDR3 DNA: TGTGCCAGCAGTTTGGGGGGAGATACGCAGTATTTT. As protein: CASSLGGDTQYF.